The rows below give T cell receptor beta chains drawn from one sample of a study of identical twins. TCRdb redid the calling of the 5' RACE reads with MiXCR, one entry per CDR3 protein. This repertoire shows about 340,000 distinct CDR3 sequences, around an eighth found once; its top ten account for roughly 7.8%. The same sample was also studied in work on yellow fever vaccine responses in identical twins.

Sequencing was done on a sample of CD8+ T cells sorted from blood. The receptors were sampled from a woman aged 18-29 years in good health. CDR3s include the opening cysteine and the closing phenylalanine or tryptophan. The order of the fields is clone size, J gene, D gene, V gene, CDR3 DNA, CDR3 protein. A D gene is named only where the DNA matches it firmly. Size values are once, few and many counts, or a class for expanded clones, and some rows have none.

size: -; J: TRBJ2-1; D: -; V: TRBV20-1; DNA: TGCAGTGCTAGAGATACCTGGGGTCCCGGGAGTGAGCAGTTCTTC; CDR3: CSARDTWGPGSEQFF
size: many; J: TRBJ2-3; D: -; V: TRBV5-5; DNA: TGTGCCAGCAGCCTTTGGGACTCGGGCACAGATACGCAGTATTTT; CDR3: CASSLWDSGTDTQYF
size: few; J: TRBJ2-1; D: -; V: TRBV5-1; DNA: TGCGCCAGCAGCCCTGAAGTGGTAGAAAACAATGAGCAGTTCTTC; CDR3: CASSPEVVENNEQFF
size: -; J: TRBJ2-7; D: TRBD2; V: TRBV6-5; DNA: TGTGCCAGCAGTTACGGGTGGCCTAGCGGGTTCCCCTACGAGCAGTACTTC; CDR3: CASSYGWPSGFPYEQYF
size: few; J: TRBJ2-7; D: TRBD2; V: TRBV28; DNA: TGTGCCAGCAGTCCCCGCGGGGGTAACGAGCAGTACTTC; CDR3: CASSPRGGNEQYF
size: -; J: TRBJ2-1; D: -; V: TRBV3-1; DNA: TGTGCCAGCAGCCAAGAGGGTCGGGGGTGGCAAAGCTCCTACAATGAGCAGTTCTTC; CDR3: CASSQEGRGWQSSYNEQFF
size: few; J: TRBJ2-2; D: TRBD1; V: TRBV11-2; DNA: TGTGCCAGCAGCTTAGTACAGGGGCTAAGCGGGGAGCTGTTTTTT; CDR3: CASSLVQGLSGELFF
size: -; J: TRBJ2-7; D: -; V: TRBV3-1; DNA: TGTGCCAGCAGCCTCGAGGACAGAAGTTACGAGCAGTACTTC; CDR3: CASSLEDRSYEQYF
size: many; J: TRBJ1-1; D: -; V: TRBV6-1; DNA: TGTGCCAGCAGTGAAGCGCTCGGGGATCCCACTGAAGCTTTCTTT; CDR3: CASSEALGDPTEAFF
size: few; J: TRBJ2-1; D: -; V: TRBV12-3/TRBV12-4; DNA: TGTGCCAGCAGTGGGGGGCCCTCTGGCGGGATATACAATGAGCAGTTCTTC; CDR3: CASSGGPSGGIYNEQFF
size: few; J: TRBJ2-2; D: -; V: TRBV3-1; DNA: TGTGCCAGCAGCCAAGATGGGTACAGGGAGGACACCGGGGAGCTGTTTTTT; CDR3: CASSQDGYREDTGELFF
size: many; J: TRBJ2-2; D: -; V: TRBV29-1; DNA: TGCAGCGTTGAAGACGCTTCCCACACCGGGGAGCTGTTTTTT; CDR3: CSVEDASHTGELFF
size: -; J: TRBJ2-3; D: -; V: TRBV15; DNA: TGTGCCACCAGCAGGCAGGGTGGAATGAGCACAGATACGCAGTATTTT; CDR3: CATSRQGGMSTDTQYF
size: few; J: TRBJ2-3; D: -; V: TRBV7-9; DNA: TGTGCCAGCAGCTTAGGTCCGGCTAGCACAGATACGCAGTATTTT; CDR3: CASSLGPASTDTQYF
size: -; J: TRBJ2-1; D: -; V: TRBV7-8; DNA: TGTGCCAGCAGCTTAAGGGGGGATAGCGGACTACCTAACAATGAGCAGTTCTTC; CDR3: CASSLRGDSGLPNNEQFF
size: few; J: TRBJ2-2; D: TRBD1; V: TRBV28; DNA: TGTGCCAGCAGTTTTTTCAGGGACAGGGCCACCGGGGAGCTGTTTTTT; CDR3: CASSFFRDRATGELFF
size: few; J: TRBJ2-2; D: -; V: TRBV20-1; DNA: TGCAGTGCTAGAGTCGGGGGGAACACCGGGGAGCTGTTTTTT; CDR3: CSARVGGNTGELFF
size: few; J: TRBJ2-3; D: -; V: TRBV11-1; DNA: TGTGCCAGCAGCCTCCTTTGGGGCCCGGCAGATGACACAGATACGCAGTATTTT; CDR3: CASSLLWGPADDTDTQYF
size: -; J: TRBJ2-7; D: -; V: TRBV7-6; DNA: TGTGCCAGCAGCGCAAAGGTAGACTACGAGCAGTACTTC; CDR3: CASSAKVDYEQYF
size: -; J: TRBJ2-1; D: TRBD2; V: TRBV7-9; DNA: TGTGCCAGCAGCTTCTGGGCTAGCGGGAGGTCTGAGCAGTTCTTC; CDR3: CASSFWASGRSEQFF
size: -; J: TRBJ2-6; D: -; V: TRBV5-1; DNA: TGCGCCAGCAGCTGGCGGGATCCCTCTGGGGCCAACGTCCTGACTTTC; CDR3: CASSWRDPSGANVLTF
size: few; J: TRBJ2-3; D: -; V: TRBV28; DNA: TGTGCCAGCAGTTTAGCTTGGGGGCGGGACACAGATACGCAGTATTTT; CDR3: CASSLAWGRDTDTQYF
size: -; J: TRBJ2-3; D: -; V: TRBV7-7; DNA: TGTGCCAGCAGCTTAGCTACAGGCACAGATACGCAGTATTTT; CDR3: CASSLATGTDTQYF
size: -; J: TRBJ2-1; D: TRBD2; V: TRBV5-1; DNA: TGCGCCAGCAGCCTAGCGGGAGGGCTTCAAGAAAAGCAGTTCTTC; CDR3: CASSLAGGLQEKQFF
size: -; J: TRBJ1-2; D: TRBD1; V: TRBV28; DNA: TGTGCCAGCAGGAAGACAGGGGTGGTTGGCTACACCTTC; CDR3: CASRKTGVVGYTF
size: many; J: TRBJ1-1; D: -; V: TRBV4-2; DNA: TGTGCCAGCAGCCAAGATAAGGCAGGGGATGGGAACACTGAAGCTTTCTTT; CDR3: CASSQDKAGDGNTEAFF
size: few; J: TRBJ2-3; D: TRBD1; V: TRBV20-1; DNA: TGCAGTGCTATGCCCGAGGGACAGGGCGCCTGGGGTACGCAGTATTTT; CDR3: CSAMPEGQGAWGTQYF
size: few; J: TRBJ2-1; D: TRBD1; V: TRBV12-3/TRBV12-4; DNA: TGTGCCAGCAGCCCGGGACAGGGATTCTACAATGAGCAGTTCTTC; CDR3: CASSPGQGFYNEQFF
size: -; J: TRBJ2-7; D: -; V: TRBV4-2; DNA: TGTGCCAGCAGCCAAGAATTCCCGCAGGACGAGCAGTACTTC; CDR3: CASSQEFPQDEQYF
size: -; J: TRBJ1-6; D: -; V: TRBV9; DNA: TGTGCCAGCAGTGCAGGTGACCCTTATAATTCACCCCTCCACTTT; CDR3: CASSAGDPYNSPLHF
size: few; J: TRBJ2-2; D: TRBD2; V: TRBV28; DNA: TGTGCCAGCAGAACCCAAAGCGGGAGCTGGGACACCGGGGAGCTGTTTTTT; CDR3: CASRTQSGSWDTGELFF
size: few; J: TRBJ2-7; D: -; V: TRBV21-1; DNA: TGTGCCAGCAACCCCATCCTTCGGTACTTC; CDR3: CASNPILRYF
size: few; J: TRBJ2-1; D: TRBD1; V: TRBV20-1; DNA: TGCAGTGCTAGTAGGACAGGGGGCGCCTACAATGAGCAGTTCTTC; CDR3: CSASRTGGAYNEQFF
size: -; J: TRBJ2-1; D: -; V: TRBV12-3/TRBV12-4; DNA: TGTGCCAGCAGTTCCCGGGGGAGCCCTTACAATGAGCAGTTCTTC; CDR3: CASSSRGSPYNEQFF
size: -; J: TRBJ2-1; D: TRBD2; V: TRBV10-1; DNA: TGCGCCAGCAGTGAGCGAACTAGCGGGGGGGCCTACAATGAGCAGTTCTTC; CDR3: CASSERTSGGAYNEQFF
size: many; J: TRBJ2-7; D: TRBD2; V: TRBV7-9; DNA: TGTGCCAGCAGCTTATACAGGAGTAGCGGGACGTCCTACGAGCAGTACTTC; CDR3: CASSLYRSSGTSYEQYF
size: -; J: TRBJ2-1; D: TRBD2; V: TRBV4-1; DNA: TGCGCCAGCAGCCAAAGGACTAGCGGGGGGGAGGGTGAGCAGCTCTTC; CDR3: CASSQRTSGGEGEQLF
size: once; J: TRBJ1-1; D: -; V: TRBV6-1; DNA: TGTGCCAGCTGGACAGATATGAACACTGAAGCTTTCTTT; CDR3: CASWTDMNTEAFF
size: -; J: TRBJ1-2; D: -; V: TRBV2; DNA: TGTGCCAGCGTAAACAGGGAGGGAGACTACACCTTC; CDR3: CASVNREGDYTF
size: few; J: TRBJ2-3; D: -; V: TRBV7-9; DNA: TGTGCCAGCAGCTCCGGGACCTTGGAGGAGTATTTT; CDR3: CASSSGTLEEYF
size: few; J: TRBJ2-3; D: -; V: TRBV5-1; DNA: TGCGCCAGCAGCTCCAGAACAGTGTCTAGCACAGATACGCAGTATTTT; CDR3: CASSSRTVSSTDTQYF
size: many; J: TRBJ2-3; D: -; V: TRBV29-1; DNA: TGCAGCGTTGACGTCGGGGGCGAGCAGTATTTT; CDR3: CSVDVGGEQYF
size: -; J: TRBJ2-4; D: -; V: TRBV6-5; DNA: TGTGCCAGCAGTTACTTGGGGGGGGCTTCTGACATTCAGTACTTC; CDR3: CASSYLGGASDIQYF
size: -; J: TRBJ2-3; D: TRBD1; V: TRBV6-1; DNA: TGTGCCAGCAGATCGGGACAGGAATTACCCACAGATACGCAGTATTTT; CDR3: CASRSGQELPTDTQYF
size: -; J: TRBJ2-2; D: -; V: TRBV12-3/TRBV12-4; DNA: TGTGCCAGCAGTCCAAGACTTTACACCGGGGAGCTGTTTTTT; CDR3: CASSPRLYTGELFF
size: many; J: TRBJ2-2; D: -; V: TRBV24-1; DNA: TGTGCCACCAGTGATTACGGGGGAGACGCGAACACCGGGGAGCTGTTTTTT; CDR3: CATSDYGGDANTGELFF